This TCR beta chain came from a study of patients and donors after allogeneic stem cell transplantation. The germline V gene has CDR1 MDHEN and CDR2 SYDVKM. The CDR3 loop spans 15 amino acids. V lost 1 base, J lost 13 bases, and 17 bases lay in between. TCRdb fed the RT-PCR reads into MiXCR, producing one record per CDR3 protein. The sample comprises roughly 2,400 distinct CDR3 sequences, nearly 20% of which are singletons, and roughly 12% rests with the top ten. The sequencing input was blood, either unsorted or a sorted T cell fraction (not recorded which). The V gene is TRBV28, the J gene TRBJ1-6; the D is unclear. This sequence originates from a human donor who was either an allogeneic HSCT recipient or a stem cell or donor lymphocyte infusion donor (not recorded which). It is not recorded whose cells these are; they may come from a transplant donor. Written as DNA, the CDR3 is TGTGCCAGCAGTTTATCCACCAGGCTGCCTAATCCCCTCCACTTT. It specifies CASSLSTRLPNPLHF.